This T cell receptor (beta chain) was captured in a study of T-cell reconstitution after alpha-beta-depleted transplantation in children. Germline lookup yields CDR1 SGHTA and CDR2 FQGTGA. Trimming removed 5 bases from V and 8 bases from J; junction bases left unmatched: 5. This CDR3 comprises 13 residues. Unique molecular identifiers were used to barcode this TCRbeta library. Using its own MiXCR run on the PCR reads, TCRdb lists one record per CDR3 protein. The data contain some 550,000 distinct CDR3 sequences, approximately 20% of them seen just once; the ten biggest clones take up about 3.1%. The material sequenced was PBMCs from the stem cell graft donor, taken from the stem cell graft. The chain carries TRBV7-3 and TRBJ2-1, with 8 positions matching TRBD2. The TCR sequence derives from a human donor who donated a stem cell graft to a child with acute lymphoblastic leukemia. The CDR3 DNA reads as TGTGCCAGCAGCCCTCGGACTAGCTATGAGCAGTTCTTC. It codes for CASSPRTSYEQFF.